The sequence of this T cell receptor beta chain was determined in a study of cytomegalovirus exposure and HLA in healthy donors. Study results and limitations: In a later analysis, across HLA loci, associated TCR counts were highest for DRB1, lowest for HLA-C.

This PCR relied on a set of 60 Vbeta primers and 13 Jbeta primers. The assay was immunoSEQ multiplex PCR, and TCRdb's table has in-frame clones only and misses some. Of approximately 250,000 clones listed, 85% are singletons. The germline gives CDR1 MRHNA, CDR2 SNTAGT. The ends lost 3 bases at V and 4 bases at J; junction bases unmatched: 3. This CDR3 contains 14 residues. With respect to this clone: Its antigen is as yet unknown.

This chain joins TRBV6-4 and TRBJ1-1; TRBD1 matches 9 bases. The source of this sequence is a girl aged 2 to 10 in good health and CMV-seronegative. Sequences were obtained from PBMCs. In nucleotides, the CDR3 is TGTGCCAGCAGTGAAGGGACAGGGAGCACTGAAGCTTTCTTT. Translated: CASSEGTGSTEAFF.